This TCR beta chain was observed in a study of blood T cell repertoires in COVID-19. Study information: Material from acute and convalescent COVID-19 was sourced from the United States, Italy and Spain. T cells, B-cell-depleted T cells, or PBMCs provided the cDNA or gDNA that served as material.

Original analysis: Amplification of reference gene primers provided the estimated nucleated cell counts. Assay: immunoSEQ multiplex PCR; the TCRdb copy retains only in-frame clones and omits some. From that table come the V and J calls and clone size; the DNA was used to work out D and trimming. Among about 230,000 clones listed, approximately 87% were seen once. Germline V lookup: CDR1 SGHAT, CDR2 FQNNGV. The CDR3 has 15 amino acids. V lost 5 bases, J lost 6 bases, and 6 bases stayed unmatched. This sequence was found in a woman aged 70-85 years with active or convalescent COVID-19. This sequence joins TRBV11-2 and TRBJ2-1, with TRBD2 matching 11 bases. Input material: peripheral blood. This CDR3 reads CASSPWTSGLNEQFF. The CDR3 coding sequence is TGTGCCAGCAGCCCCTGGACTAGCGGGCTCAATGAGCAGTTCTTC.